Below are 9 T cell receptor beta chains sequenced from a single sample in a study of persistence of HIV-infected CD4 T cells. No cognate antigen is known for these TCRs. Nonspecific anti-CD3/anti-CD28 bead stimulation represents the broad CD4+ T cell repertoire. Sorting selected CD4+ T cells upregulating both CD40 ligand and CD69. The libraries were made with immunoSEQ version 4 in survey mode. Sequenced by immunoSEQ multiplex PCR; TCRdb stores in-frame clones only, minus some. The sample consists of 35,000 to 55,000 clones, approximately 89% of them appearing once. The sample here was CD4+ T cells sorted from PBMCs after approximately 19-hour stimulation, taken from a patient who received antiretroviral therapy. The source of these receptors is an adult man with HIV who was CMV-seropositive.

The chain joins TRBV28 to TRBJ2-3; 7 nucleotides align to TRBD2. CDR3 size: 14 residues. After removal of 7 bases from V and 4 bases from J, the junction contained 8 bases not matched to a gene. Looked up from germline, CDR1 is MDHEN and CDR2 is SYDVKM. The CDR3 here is CASIGAGEADTQYF. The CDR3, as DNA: TGTGCCAGCATTGGGGCGGGGGAGGCAGATACGCAGTATTTT.

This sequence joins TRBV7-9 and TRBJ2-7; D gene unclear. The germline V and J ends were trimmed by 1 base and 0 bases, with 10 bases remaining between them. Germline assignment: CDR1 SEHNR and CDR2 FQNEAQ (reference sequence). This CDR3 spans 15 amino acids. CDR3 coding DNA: TGTGCCAGCAGCTTAGTCGTCCCAATCTCCTACGAGCAGTACTTC. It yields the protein CASSLVVPISYEQYF.

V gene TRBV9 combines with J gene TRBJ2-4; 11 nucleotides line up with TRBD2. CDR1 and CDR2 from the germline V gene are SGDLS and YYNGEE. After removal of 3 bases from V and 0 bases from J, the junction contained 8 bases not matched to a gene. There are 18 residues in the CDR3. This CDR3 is CASSASTSGGLAKNIQYF. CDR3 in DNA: TGTGCCAGCAGCGCCTCCACTAGCGGGGGCCTAGCCAAAAACATTCAGTACTTC.

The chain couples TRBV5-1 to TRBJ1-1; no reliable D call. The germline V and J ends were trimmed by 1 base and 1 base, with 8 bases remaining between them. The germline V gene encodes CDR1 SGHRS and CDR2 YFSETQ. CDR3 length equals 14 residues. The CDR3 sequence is CASSLQVENTEAFF. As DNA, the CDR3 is TGCGCCAGCAGCTTGCAGGTGGAGAACACTGAAGCTTTCTTT.

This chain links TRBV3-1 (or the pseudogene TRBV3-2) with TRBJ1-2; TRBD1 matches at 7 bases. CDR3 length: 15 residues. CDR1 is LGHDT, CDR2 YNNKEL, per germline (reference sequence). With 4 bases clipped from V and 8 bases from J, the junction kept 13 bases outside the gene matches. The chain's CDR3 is CASSPQPGQAGGYTF. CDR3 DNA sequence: TGTGCCAGCAGCCCTCAACCCGGACAGGCGGGGGGCTACACCTTC.

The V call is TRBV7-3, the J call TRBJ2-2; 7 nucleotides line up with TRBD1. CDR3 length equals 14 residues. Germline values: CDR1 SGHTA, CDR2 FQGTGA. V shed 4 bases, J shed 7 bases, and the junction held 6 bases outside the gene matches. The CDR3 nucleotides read TGTGCCAGCAGCTACACGACAGGGTTCGGGGAGCTGTTTTTT. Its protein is CASSYTTGFGELFF.

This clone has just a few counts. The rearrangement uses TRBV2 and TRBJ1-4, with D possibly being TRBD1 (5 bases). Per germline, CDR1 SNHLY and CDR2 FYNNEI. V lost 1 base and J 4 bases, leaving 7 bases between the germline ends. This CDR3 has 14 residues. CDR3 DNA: TGTGCCAGCAGTGAAGGCAGGGTTAATGAAAAACTGTTTTTT. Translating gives CASSEGRVNEKLFF.

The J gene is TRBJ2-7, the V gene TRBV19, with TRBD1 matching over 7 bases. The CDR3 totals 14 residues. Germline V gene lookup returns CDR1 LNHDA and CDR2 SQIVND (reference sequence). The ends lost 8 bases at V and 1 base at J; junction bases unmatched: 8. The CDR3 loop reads CASGTGQRSYEQYF. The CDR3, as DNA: TGTGCCAGTGGTACGGGACAGAGGTCCTACGAGCAGTACTTC.

The CDR3 DNA sequence: TGTGCCAGCAGCGCCACCCGGGACATGAGCTCCTACGAGCAGTACTTC. Residues: CASSATRDMSSYEQYF. J is TRBJ2-7 and V is TRBV7-8; tentatively, D is TRBD1 (6 bases). Trimming took off 5 bases at V and 0 bases at J, with 17 bases between the two ends. The CDR3 has 16 residues. Germline V lookup: CDR1 SGHVS, CDR2 FQNEAQ.